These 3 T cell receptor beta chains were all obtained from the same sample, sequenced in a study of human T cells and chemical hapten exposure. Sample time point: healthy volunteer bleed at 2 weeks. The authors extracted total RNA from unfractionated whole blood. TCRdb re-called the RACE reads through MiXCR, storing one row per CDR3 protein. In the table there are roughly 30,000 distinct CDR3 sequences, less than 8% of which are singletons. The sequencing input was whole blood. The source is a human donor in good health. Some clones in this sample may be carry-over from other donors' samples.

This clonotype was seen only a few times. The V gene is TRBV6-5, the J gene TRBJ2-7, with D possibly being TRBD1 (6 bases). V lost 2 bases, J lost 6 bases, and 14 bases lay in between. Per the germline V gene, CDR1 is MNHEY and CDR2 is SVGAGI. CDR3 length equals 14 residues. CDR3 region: CASSYHGQSTEQYF. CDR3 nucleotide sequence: TGTGCCAGCAGTTACCATGGACAGTCAACCGAGCAGTACTTC.

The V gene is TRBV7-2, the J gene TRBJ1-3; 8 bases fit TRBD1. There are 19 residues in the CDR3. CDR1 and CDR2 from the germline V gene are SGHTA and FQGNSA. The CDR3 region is CGEGSPPGTGDPSGNTIYF. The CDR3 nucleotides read TGTGGAGAGGGGTCACCCCCGGGGACAGGAGACCCCTCTGGAAACACCATATATTTT.

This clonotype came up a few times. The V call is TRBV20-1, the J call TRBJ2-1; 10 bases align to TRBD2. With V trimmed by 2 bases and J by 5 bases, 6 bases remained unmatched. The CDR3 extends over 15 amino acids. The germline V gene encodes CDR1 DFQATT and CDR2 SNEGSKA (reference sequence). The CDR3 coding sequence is TGCAGTGCTAGAAGCGGGGGGGCTGGTCACAATGAGCAGTTCTTC. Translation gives CSARSGGAGHNEQFF.